This T cell receptor beta chain stems from a study of graft-versus-host responses after intestinal transplantation. Intraepithelial and lamina propria lymphocytes were freed from processed graft tissue. CDR1 and CDR2 from the germline V gene are LGHNT and FRNRAP. V gave up 7 bases and J gave up 0 bases, with 12 bases separating them. The length of the CDR3 is 15 residues. Assay: immunoSEQ multiplex PCR; the TCRdb copy retains only in-frame clones and omits some. Found here are around 9,800 clones, approximately 81% of them singletons; the top ten hold approximately 25%. Sequenced here: ileum tissue, sampled about 520 days after intestinal transplant. This sequence joins TRBV12-5 and TRBJ2-2, with D perhaps matching TRBD2 (6 bases). The clonotype was recovered from a human patient who received an intestinal transplant, so some T cells may come from the graft donor. The CDR3 loop is CASDPPGANTGELFF. CDR3 nucleotides: TGTGCTAGTGATCCTCCGGGGGCGAACACCGGGGAGCTGTTTTTT. Full variable domain (missing parts from reference TRBV12-5 and TRBJ2-2): DARVTQTPRHKVTEMGQEVTMRCQPILGHNTVFWYRQTMMQGLELLAYFRNRAPLDDSGMPKDRFSAEMPDATLATLKIQPSEPRDSAVYFCASDPPGANTGELFFGEGSRLTVL.